These 15 T cell receptor beta chains were all obtained from the same sample, sequenced in a study of T-cell memory formation after mild COVID-19. TCRdb independently ran MiXCR on the 5' RACE reads; one entry per CDR3 protein. The sample consists of 450,000 to 650,000 distinct CDR3 sequences, less than 25% of them appearing once. Material: PBMCs or a T cell subset sorted from them (not recorded which). These receptors originate from an adult woman who had mild COVID-19 (a few samples of this study predate the infection). Cell type and time point are not known.

V is TRBV5-1 and J is TRBJ2-7, with 8 bases fitting TRBD2. V shed 4 bases and J 5 bases; nucleotides not matched to a gene: 11. This CDR3 region has 15 residues. Germline CDR1 and CDR2: SGHRS and YFSETQ. CDR3: CASSPGAGAPNEQYF. Here the CDR3 DNA reads TGCGCCAGCAGCCCCGGAGCGGGGGCCCCCAACGAGCAGTACTTC.

The table lists this clonotype with a count of one. V gene TRBV5-1 combines with J gene TRBJ2-7; 8 nucleotides agree with TRBD1. Unmatched junction bases numbered 12, after V lost 2 bases and J lost 2 bases. Germline V CDR1 and CDR2: SGHRS, YFSETQ. This CDR3 is 17 amino acids long. CDR3 nucleotide sequence: TGCGCCAGCAGCTTCCGGCCAGGGGGCGAGAGTGCCTACGAGCAGTACTTC. Amino acids: CASSFRPGGESAYEQYF.

V gene TRBV6-2 or TRBV6-3 combines with J gene TRBJ2-1; TRBD2 is a possible D gene (6 bases). There are 15 residues in the CDR3. V shed 6 bases and J shed 4 bases, with 16 bases lying between them. In germline, CDR1 is MNHEY, CDR2 SVGEGT. The CDR3 DNA sequence: TGTGCCAGCAGACCCGGGACTTCGGGGTACAATGAGCAGTTCTTC. Translation gives CASRPGTSGYNEQFF.

CDR3 amino acids: CASSRDPGEQETQYF. DNA of the CDR3: TGCGCCAGCAGCCGGGACCCGGGAGAACAAGAGACCCAGTACTTC. The chain carries TRBV4-1 and TRBJ2-5; a possible D gene is TRBD2 (6 bases). Germline V gives CDR1 MGHRA, CDR2 YSYEKL. This CDR3 has 15 residues. Between the trimmed V and J ends, which lost 4 bases and 2 bases, there was a span of 14 bases.

Only a few counts were recorded for this clonotype. This chain links TRBV12-3 or TRBV12-4 with TRBJ2-3; D is undetermined. The V end lost 3 bases, the J end lost 6 bases, and 7 bases lay between the germline ends. CDR3 size: 12 residues. CDR3 sequence (DNA): TGTGCCAGCAGTTTTAACTCTGATACGCAGTATTTT. As protein: CASSFNSDTQYF.

This clonotype was seen a few times. This sequence joins TRBV7-2 and TRBJ2-3; 7 nucleotides match TRBD2. V lost 5 bases and J lost 0; bases outside the gene matches: 8. The CDR3 sequence is 16 residues long. Germline-derived CDR1 and CDR2 are SGHTA and FQGNSA. CDR3 sequence reads: CASSPRLAASTDTQYF. For the CDR3, the DNA is TGTGCCAGCAGCCCGAGACTAGCAGCTAGCACAGATACGCAGTATTTT.

A note on this clonotype: Compared with germline, one end of the junction differs, possibly owing to a read error. This chain links TRBV4-1 with TRBJ2-1; the match to TRBD2 covers 10 bases. Germline-derived CDR1 and CDR2 are MGHRA and YSYEKL. The CDR3 spans 15 residues. CDR3 in amino acids: CASSQPLAGVNGQFF. Here the CDR3 DNA reads TGCGCCAGCAGCCAACCGCTAGCGGGGGTGAATGGGCAGTTCTTC.

The rearrangement links TRBV27 to TRBJ1-4; no reliable D call. CDR1 and CDR2 (germline): MNHEY, SMNVEV (reference sequence). CDR3 size: 11 residues. V lost 3 bases to trimming and J lost 10 bases, with 6 bases between them. For the CDR3, the DNA is TGTGCCAGCAGTTTTGGAGGAAAACTGTTTTTT. Amino acids: CASSFGGKLFF.

This clonotype showed up just a few times. The chain uses TRBV28 and TRBJ2-3; D gene uncertain. The germline CDR1 and CDR2 sequences are MDHEN and SYDVKM. With 7 bases removed from V and 0 bases from J, the gap between germline ends came to 14 bases. This CDR3 has 15 amino acids. The CDR3 sequence: CASTSRSDSTDTQYF. The CDR3 DNA reads as TGTGCCAGCACCTCACGCTCCGATAGCACAGATACGCAGTATTTT.

A word on this clonotype: One end of the junction does not line up with germline, which may come from a read error. V gene TRBV18 combines with J gene TRBJ2-7; 7 bases map to TRBD1. The CDR3 is 16 residues long. Germline CDR1 and CDR2: KGHSH and LQKENI. Here the CDR3 reads CARSPPGQQGDYEQYF. CDR3 nucleotides: TGTGCCAGATCACCCCCGGGACAGCAAGGCGACTACGAGCAGTACTTC.

The chain has TRBV4-2 and TRBJ1-5; D remains unclear. Trimming took off 5 bases at V and 2 bases at J, with 13 bases between the two ends. Germline values: CDR1 LGHNA, CDR2 YNFKEQ. This CDR3 has 15 residues. The CDR3 here is CASSGVGTGNQPQHF. Written as DNA, the CDR3 is TGTGCCAGCAGCGGAGTTGGTACAGGCAATCAGCCCCAGCATTTT.

The chain recombines TRBV20-1 with TRBJ2-7, with D maybe TRBD2 (6 bases). Between the trimmed V and J ends, which lost 0 bases and 3 bases, there was a span of 12 bases. Germline CDR1 is DFQATT and CDR2 is SNEGSKA (reference sequence). This CDR3 spans 14 amino acids. The CDR3, as DNA: TGCAGTGCTAGAGAGGAGGGCGGAATCTACGAGCAGTACTTC. It specifies CSAREEGGIYEQYF.

This clonotype was detected a few times. The gene calls are TRBV27 and TRBJ2-2; TRBD2 aligns across 11 bases. Per the germline V gene, CDR1 is MNHEY and CDR2 is SMNVEV (reference sequence). The trim removed 2 bases at V and 3 bases at J, leaving 8 bases unmatched. The length of the CDR3 is 18 residues. The CDR3 sequence: CASSLRASGGPDTGELFF. Written as DNA, the CDR3 is TGTGCCAGCAGTTTAAGGGCTAGCGGGGGGCCTGACACCGGGGAGCTGTTTTTT.

This chain links TRBV20-1 with TRBJ1-1, with D maybe TRBD1 (5 bases). The CDR3 is 14 amino acids. Trimming stripped 4 bases from V and 1 base from J, with 13 bases between. From germline, CDR1 is DFQATT and CDR2 SNEGSKA (reference sequence). CDR3 nucleotides: TGCAGTGCTATCAGGGCAGGCACGAACACTGAAGCTTTCTTT. Protein product: CSAIRAGTNTEAFF.

This clonotype was counted between two and nine times. The DNA of the CDR3 is TGTGCCAGCAGCGGAGCGGAGCTTTACGAGCAGTACTTC. This encodes CASSGAELYEQYF. This chain joins TRBV7-6 and TRBJ2-7; tentative D call: TRBD2 (5 bases). Per germline, CDR1 SGHVS and CDR2 FNYEAQ. Trimming removed 5 bases from V and 4 bases from J, with 12 bases in between. The CDR3 consists of 13 residues.